The 8 T cell receptor beta chains presented below share a single source sample, sequenced in a study of shared T cell receptors in the human thymus. This table comes from immunoSEQ multiplex PCR, and its TCRdb copy is limited to in-frame clones, with some not included. The sample holds about 660,000 clones, 88% seen once. The same data also contributed to another study, on human thymus T cells.

The sample was thymocytes. These receptors were obtained from a boy less than two years old with a congenital heart defect.

The rearrangement links TRBV5-5 to TRBJ2-7, with D hard to call. V was trimmed by 1 base and J by 2 bases, leaving 10 bases between them. The germline gives CDR1 SGHKS, CDR2 YYEKEE (reference sequence). The CDR3 loop spans 14 amino acids. The CDR3 DNA reads as TGTGCCAGCAGCTTGAGCAGGAAAGCCTACGAGCAGTACTTC. Its translation is CASSLSRKAYEQYF.

Only a few counts were recorded for this clone. This chain joins TRBV5-6 and TRBJ2-1; 9 nucleotides align to TRBD2. In germline, CDR1 is SGHDT, CDR2 YYEEEE. The CDR3 is made up of 15 amino acids. Trimming took 0 bases from V and 5 from J; bases not matched to a gene: 3. This chain's CDR3 is CASSLVASGNNEQFF. The CDR3 DNA reads as TGTGCCAGCAGCTTGGTGGCTAGCGGGAACAATGAGCAGTTCTTC. The whole variable domain, remainder taken from reference TRBV5-6 and TRBJ2-1, is DAGVTQSPTHLIKTRGQQVTLRCSPKSGHDTVSWYQQALGQGPQFIFQYYEEEERQRGNFPDRFSGHQFPNYSSELNVNALLLGDSALYLCASSLVASGNNEQFFGPGTRLTVL.

V is TRBV10-1 and J is TRBJ2-3; D is perhaps TRBD2 (5 bases). Germline V gene sequence: CDR1 WNHNN, CDR2 SYGVQD (reference sequence). This CDR3 is built from 17 residues. V was shortened by 3 bases and J by 6 bases, with 22 bases between the two germline ends. The chain's CDR3 is CASSDAERAKCMDTQYF. CDR3 nucleotides: TGCGCCAGCAGTGACGCAGAGAGGGCCAAATGTATGGATACGCAGTATTTT.

This chain joins TRBV6-5 and TRBJ1-2; no clear D gene. The CDR3 runs 14 residues. Deletions cut 0 bases from V and 8 bases from J, with 13 bases between. Germline V lookup: CDR1 MNHEY, CDR2 SVGAGI. Here the CDR3 reads CASSYSPRGDGYTF. The CDR3 nucleotides are TGTGCCAGCAGTTACTCCCCGCGGGGAGACGGCTACACCTTC.

V and J are TRBV10-3 and TRBJ2-7; perhaps TRBD2 as D (5 bases). CDR1 and CDR2 (germline): ENHRY, SYGVKD. Trimming shortened V by 0 bases and J by 6 bases, and 6 bases separated the two germline ends. This CDR3 spans 12 amino acids. As DNA, the CDR3 is TGTGCCATCAGTGAGTCGAGGGTCGAGCAGTACTTC. The encoded protein is CAISESRVEQYF.

The J gene is TRBJ2-6, the V gene TRBV11-2; 9 nucleotides align to TRBD1. Germline assignment: CDR1 SGHAT and CDR2 FQNNGV. Losses at the gene ends were 5 bases for V and 0 bases for J; bases not matched to a gene: 8. CDR3 length equals 18 residues. The CDR3 coding sequence is TGTGCCAGCAGCCTCACAGGGGGCGAGAGCTCTGGGGCCAACGTCCTGACTTTC. Translating gives CASSLTGGESSGANVLTF.

The V and J genes are TRBV6-6 and TRBJ2-4, with TRBD2 identical over 10 bases. CDR3 length: 16 amino acids. J was trimmed by 0 bases and V by 6 bases; bases with no gene match: 5. CDR1 is MNHNY and CDR2 is SVGAGI in the germline V gene (reference sequence). The CDR3: CASRPSGRGAKNIQYF. The CDR3 region has the DNA TGTGCCAGCAGACCCAGCGGGAGGGGAGCCAAAAACATTCAGTACTTC.

This chain uses TRBV11-2 with TRBJ2-7; possible D gene TRBD2, 6 bases. Germline values: CDR1 SGHAT, CDR2 FQNNGV. The CDR3 length is 15 residues. Trimming removed 7 bases at V and 2 bases at J, with 18 bases between. The CDR3 DNA follows: TGTGCCAGCAACAAGTTCGGGACTCAAGCCTACGAGCAGTACTTC. It translates to CASNKFGTQAYEQYF.